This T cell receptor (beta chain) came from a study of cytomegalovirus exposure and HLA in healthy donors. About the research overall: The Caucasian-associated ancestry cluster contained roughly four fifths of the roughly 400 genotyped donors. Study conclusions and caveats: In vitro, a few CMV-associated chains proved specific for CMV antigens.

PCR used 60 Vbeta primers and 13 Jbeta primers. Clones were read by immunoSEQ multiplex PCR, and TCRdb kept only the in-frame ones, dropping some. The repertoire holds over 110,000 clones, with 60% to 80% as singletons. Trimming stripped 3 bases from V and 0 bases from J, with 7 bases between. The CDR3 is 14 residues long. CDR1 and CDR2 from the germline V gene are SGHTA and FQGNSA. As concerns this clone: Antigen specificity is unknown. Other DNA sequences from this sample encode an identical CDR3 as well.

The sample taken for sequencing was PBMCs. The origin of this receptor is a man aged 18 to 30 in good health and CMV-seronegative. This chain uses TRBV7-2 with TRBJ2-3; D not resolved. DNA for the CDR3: TGTGCCAGCAGCTTTAGTCCTAGCACAGATACGCAGTATTTT. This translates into CASSFSPSTDTQYF.